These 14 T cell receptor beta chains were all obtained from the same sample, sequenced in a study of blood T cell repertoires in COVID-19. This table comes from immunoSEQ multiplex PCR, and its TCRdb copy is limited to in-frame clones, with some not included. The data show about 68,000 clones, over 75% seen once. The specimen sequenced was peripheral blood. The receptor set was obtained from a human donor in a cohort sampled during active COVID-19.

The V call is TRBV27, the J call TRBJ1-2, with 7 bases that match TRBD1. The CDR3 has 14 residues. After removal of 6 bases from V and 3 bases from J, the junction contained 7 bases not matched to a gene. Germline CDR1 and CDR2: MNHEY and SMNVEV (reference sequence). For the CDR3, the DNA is TGTGCCAGCAGGCCCACAGGGGTTCACTATGGCTACACCTTC. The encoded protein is CASRPTGVHYGYTF.

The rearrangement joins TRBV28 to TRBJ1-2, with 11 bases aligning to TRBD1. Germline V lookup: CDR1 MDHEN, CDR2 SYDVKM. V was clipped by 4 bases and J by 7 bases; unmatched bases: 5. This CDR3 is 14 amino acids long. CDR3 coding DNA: TGTGCCAGCAGTTCGGGACAGGGGGGGTCTGGCTACACCTTC. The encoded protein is CASSSGQGGSGYTF.

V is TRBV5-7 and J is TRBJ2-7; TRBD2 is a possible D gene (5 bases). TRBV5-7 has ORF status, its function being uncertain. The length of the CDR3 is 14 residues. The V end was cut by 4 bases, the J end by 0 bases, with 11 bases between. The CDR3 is CASSQTDFSYEQYF. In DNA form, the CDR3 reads TGTGCCAGCAGCCAAACGGACTTCTCCTACGAGCAGTACTTC.

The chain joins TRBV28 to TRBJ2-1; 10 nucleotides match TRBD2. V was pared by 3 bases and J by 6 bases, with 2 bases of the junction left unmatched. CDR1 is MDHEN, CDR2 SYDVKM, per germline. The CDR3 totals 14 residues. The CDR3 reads CASSFSGRVNEQFF. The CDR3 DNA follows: TGTGCCAGCAGTTTCAGCGGGAGGGTCAATGAGCAGTTCTTC.

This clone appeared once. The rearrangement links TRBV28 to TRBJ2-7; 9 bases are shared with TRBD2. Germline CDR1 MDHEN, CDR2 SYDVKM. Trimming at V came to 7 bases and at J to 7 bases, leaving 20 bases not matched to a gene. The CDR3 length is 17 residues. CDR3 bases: TGTGCCAGCACCTCCGGCAGCTCGGCGGGGGGGCGTCGGGAGCAGTACTTC. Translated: CASTSGSSAGGRREQYF.

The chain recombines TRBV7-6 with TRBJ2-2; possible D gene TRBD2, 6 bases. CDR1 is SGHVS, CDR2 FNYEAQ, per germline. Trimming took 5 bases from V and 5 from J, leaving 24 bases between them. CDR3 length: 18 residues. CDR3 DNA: TGTGCCAGCAGCGAAAAACACCGGCGGGCTGGGGGGACCGGGGAGCTGTTTTTT. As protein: CASSEKHRRAGGTGELFF.

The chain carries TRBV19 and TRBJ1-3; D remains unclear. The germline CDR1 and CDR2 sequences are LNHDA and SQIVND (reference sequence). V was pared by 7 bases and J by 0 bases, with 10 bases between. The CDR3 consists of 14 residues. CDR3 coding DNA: TGTGCCAGTACCCCTAACGGCTCTGGAAACACCATATATTTT. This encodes CASTPNGSGNTIYF.

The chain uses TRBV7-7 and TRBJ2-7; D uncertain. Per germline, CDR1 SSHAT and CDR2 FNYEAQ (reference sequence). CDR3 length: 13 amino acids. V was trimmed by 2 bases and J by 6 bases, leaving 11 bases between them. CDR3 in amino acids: CASSLSSQAEQYF. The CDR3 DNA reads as TGTGCCAGCAGCTTAAGTTCGCAGGCCGAGCAGTACTTC.

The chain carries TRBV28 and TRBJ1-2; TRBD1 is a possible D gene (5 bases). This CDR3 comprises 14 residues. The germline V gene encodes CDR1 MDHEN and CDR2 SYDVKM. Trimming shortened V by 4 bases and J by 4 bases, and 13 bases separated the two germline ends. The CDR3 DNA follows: TGTGCCAGCAGTTCGCAGGGTGATGGCTATGGCTACACCTTC. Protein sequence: CASSSQGDGYGYTF.

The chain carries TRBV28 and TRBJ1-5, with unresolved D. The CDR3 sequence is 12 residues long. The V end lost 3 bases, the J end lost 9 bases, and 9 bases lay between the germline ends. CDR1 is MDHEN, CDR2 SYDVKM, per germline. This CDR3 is CASSLRVGPQHF. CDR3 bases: TGTGCCAGCAGTTTGCGGGTGGGGCCCCAGCATTTT.

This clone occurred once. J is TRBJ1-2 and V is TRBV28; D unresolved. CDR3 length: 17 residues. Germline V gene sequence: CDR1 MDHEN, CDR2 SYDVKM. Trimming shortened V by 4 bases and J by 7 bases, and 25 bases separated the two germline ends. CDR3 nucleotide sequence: TGTGCCAGCAGTTCCTTTGAGGGAGTCTCCGGATTGGGTGGCTACACCTTC. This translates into CASSSFEGVSGLGGYTF.

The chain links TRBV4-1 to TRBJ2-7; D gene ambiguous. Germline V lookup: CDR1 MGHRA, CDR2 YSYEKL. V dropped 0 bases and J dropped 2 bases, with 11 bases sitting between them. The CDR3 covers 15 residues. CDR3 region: CASSQDTRIAYEQYF. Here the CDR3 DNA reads TGCGCCAGCAGCCAAGATACCAGGATCGCCTACGAGCAGTACTTC.

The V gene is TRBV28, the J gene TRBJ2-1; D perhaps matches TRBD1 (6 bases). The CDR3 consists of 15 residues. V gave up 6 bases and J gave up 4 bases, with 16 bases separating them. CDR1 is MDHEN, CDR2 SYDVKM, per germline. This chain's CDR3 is CASSLRGSLYNEQFF. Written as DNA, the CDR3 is TGTGCCAGCAGCTTAAGGGGGAGTTTATACAATGAGCAGTTCTTC.

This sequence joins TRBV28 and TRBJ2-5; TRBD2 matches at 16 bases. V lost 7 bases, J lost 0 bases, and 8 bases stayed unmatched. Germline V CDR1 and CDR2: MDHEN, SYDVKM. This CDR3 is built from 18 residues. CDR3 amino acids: CASTAGLAGGPNQETQYF. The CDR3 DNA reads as TGTGCCAGCACCGCGGGACTAGCGGGGGGGCCGAACCAAGAGACCCAGTACTTC.